This T cell receptor (beta chain) came from a study of T cell repertoires in cytomegalovirus infection. The wider study: Matching HLA type and CMV infection were both indicated by public TCR beta signatures.

In its sample, this clonotype was seen a few times. Its antigen is still unknown. Study-wide points: Totalled public TCR beta family frequency picked out people who carried CMV plus the relevant HLA. CMV-specific TCR beta clonotypes restricted by HLA-C dominated the ex vivo response.

TCRdb processed the reads anew with MiXCR; each CDR3 protein has one entry. The sample lists around 740,000 distinct CDR3 sequences, about 40% occurring once. CDR1 and CDR2 from the germline V gene are LNHNV and YYDKDF (reference sequence). This CDR3 spans 13 amino acids. The trim removed 7 bases at V and 5 bases at J, leaving 6 bases unmatched. This chain joins TRBV15 and TRBJ2-5, with 8 bases identical to TRBD1. This sequence originates from a human donor in good health (CMV status not recorded). Some clones in this sample may be carry-over from other donors' samples. The material sequenced was PBMCs. This chain's CDR3 is CATTAGGAETQYF. The DNA for the CDR3 is TGTGCCACCACCGCAGGGGGCGCGGAGACCCAGTACTTC.